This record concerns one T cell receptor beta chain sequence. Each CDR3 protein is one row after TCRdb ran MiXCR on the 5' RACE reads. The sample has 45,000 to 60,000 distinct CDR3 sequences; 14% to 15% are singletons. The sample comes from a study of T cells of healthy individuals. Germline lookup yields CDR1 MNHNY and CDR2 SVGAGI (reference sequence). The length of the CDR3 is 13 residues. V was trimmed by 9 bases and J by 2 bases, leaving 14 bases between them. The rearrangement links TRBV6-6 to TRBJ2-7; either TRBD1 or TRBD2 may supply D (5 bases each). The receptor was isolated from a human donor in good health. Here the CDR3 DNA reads TGTGCCAGTACCGGGACGGCACCCTACGAGCAGTACTTC. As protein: CASTGTAPYEQYF.